This T cell receptor beta chain was found in a study of OX40 agonist ivuxolimab in advanced cancers. For the study at large: Ivuxolimab was administered intravenously to patients at 0.01 to 10 mg/kg every 2 weeks.

The assay was immunoSEQ multiplex PCR, and TCRdb's table has in-frame clones only and misses some. The table shows approximately 89,000 clones, with approximately 91% occurring only once. Study findings and constraints: Clones of CD4+ and CD8+ blood T cells grew by week 6 at doses of 0.1 to 3.0 mg/kg. More expanded clones were found, on average, in CD8+ than in CD4+ T cells.

The CDR3 runs 13 residues. Per the germline V gene, CDR1 is SGHAT and CDR2 is FQNNGV. The germline V and J ends were trimmed by 0 bases and 3 bases, with 5 bases remaining between them. With regard to this clone: Its target is unknown.

Patients were excluded for autoimmune disease history or systemic immunosuppression. This chain links TRBV11-2 with TRBJ2-5; no firm D call. The receptor comes from an adult with an advanced solid tumor such as melanoma, head and neck, liver or kidney cancer. The material sequenced was CD4+ or CD8+ T cells sorted from blood, taken in a trial of the OX40 agonist ivuxolimab. The CDR3 DNA sequence: TGTGCCAGCAGCTTAGACCGTGAAGAGACCCAGTACTTC. Residues: CASSLDREETQYF.